The rows below give T cell receptor beta chains drawn from one sample of a study of blood T cells in healthy people across ages. One entry per CDR3 protein, called by TCRdb with MiXCR from the 5' RACE reads. The table shows under 2,000,000 distinct CDR3 sequences, with just under 50% occurring only once. The material sequenced was blood. These receptors were taken from a woman in her forties in good health. Each CDR3 is given with its conserved first and last residue. D genes are given only for firm matches. Size values are once, few and many counts, or a class for expanded clones, and some rows have none.

d_call	v_call	j_call	clone_size	cdr3_nt	cdr3_aa
-	TRBV7-9	TRBJ1-1	-	TGTGCCAGCAGCCCAGGTGGCACCGCGAGGGGAACTGAAGCTTTCTTT	CASSPGGTARGTEAFF
-	TRBV27	TRBJ2-5	-	TGTGCCAGCAGATATGGTGGACAAGAGACCCAGTACTTC	CASRYGGQETQYF
-	TRBV25-1	TRBJ2-1	-	TGTGCCAGCAGCGAAAGGGGCGCAGGGATGCAGTTCTTC	CASSERGAGMQFF
-	TRBV5-1	TRBJ2-5	few	TGCGCCAGCAGCTTGGATCAGCGGGTCCAAGAGACCCAGTACTTC	CASSLDQRVQETQYF
-	TRBV20-1	TRBJ1-5	few	TGCAGTGCTAGTAACCTCGGGGGGGATCAGCCCCAGCATTTT	CSASNLGGDQPQHF
-	TRBV7-2	TRBJ2-5	-	TGTGCCAGCAGCGTCGGACTAACCTCCTACAATGAGCAGTACTTC	CASSVGLTSYNEQYF
-	TRBV20-1	TRBJ1-6	-	TGCAGTGCTAGCGGACAGACCTCCTATAATTCACCCCTCCACTTT	CSASGQTSYNSPLHF
-	TRBV7-9	TRBJ2-1	-	TGTGCCAGCAGCCCATTCCCCCGCCCGGGAAAAGCCCTCGGCAATGAGCAGTTCTTC	CASSPFPRPGKALGNEQFF
-	TRBV15	TRBJ2-1	-	TGTGCCACCTCCGAGGGGGGCGAGAACAATGAGCAGTTCTTC	CATSEGGENNEQFF
-	TRBV6-5	TRBJ1-2	-	TGTGCCAGCAGTTACTCAGGCGGGGGTGACTACACCTTC	CASSYSGGGDYTF
-	TRBV2	TRBJ2-5	-	TGTGCCAGCGCGGCGGAGAAAGAGACCCAGTACTTC	CASAAEKETQYF
TRBD1	TRBV5-1	TRBJ2-7	-	TGCGCCAGCAGCTTGGAAGGACAGGGGTCAGGCGAGCAGTACTTC	CASSLEGQGSGEQYF
-	TRBV20-1	TRBJ2-4	-	TGCAGTGCTAGAGATGGTTCGAGGGTAAACATTCAGTACTTC	CSARDGSRVNIQYF
TRBD2	TRBV4-2	TRBJ2-5	few	TGTGCCAGCAGCCAAGATGCCCCAGCGGGGGGCGAAGAGACCCAGTACTTC	CASSQDAPAGGEETQYF
-	TRBV5-6	TRBJ1-2	few	TGTGCCAGCAGCCGCGAGCCGCAGGGGTCCAGCTACACCTTC	CASSREPQGSSYTF
-	TRBV7-2	TRBJ2-7	-	TGTGCCAGCAGCTTAGCCGAGGGACTTAGGCCCTACGAGCAGTACTTC	CASSLAEGLRPYEQYF
-	TRBV6-2/TRBV6-3	TRBJ1-1	few	TGTGCCAGCAAAAACCCAGGGCTGGGGTCTGAAGCTTTCTTT	CASKNPGLGSEAFF
TRBD1	TRBV6-1	TRBJ2-1	-	TGTGCCAGCAGCCCTAAGACAGGGGGTTTTCAGTTCTTC	CASSPKTGGFQFF
-	TRBV4-1	TRBJ1-3	-	TGCGCCAGCAGCCAAGATGAGGGAAACACCATATATTTT	CASSQDEGNTIYF
-	TRBV25-1	TRBJ2-7	few	TGTGCCAGCAGGCCCTACGGACAGTCCTACGAGCAGTACTTC	CASRPYGQSYEQYF
-	TRBV2	TRBJ2-3	-	TGTGCCAGCAGTGGGACCCTGCACACAGATACGCAGTATTTT	CASSGTLHTDTQYF
-	TRBV4-3	TRBJ2-3	-	TGCGCCAGCAGCCATCCTATTGGCGGGGCTAGCACAGATACGCAGTATTTT	CASSHPIGGASTDTQYF
-	TRBV20-1	TRBJ2-7	-	TGCAGTGCTAGAGATCCAGGGCCGGACGAGCAGTACTTC	CSARDPGPDEQYF
TRBD2	TRBV15	TRBJ2-5	-	TGTGCCACCAGCAGAGACCTAGCGGGGGGACAAGAGACCCAGTACTTC	CATSRDLAGGQETQYF
-	TRBV11-2	TRBJ2-3	-	TGTGCCAGCAGCTTAGATCGCGGTAGGGGCCACGGAATCACAGATACGCAGTATTTT	CASSLDRGRGHGITDTQYF
TRBD1	TRBV6-2/TRBV6-3	TRBJ1-4	-	TGTGCCAGCAGAAAGACAGGGAGTCAAGAAAAACTGTTTTTT	CASRKTGSQEKLFF
-	TRBV24-1	TRBJ2-1	-	TGTGCCACCAGTGATAGGGGCCGGTGGAATGAGCAGTTCTTC	CATSDRGRWNEQFF
-	TRBV28	TRBJ2-5	few	TGTGCCAGTGGAGTGGACAGCTTACAAGAGACCCAGTACTTC	CASGVDSLQETQYF
TRBD2	TRBV20-1	TRBJ2-3	-	TGCAGTGCTGGACTAGCGGGGGACTCGCGACAGTATTTT	CSAGLAGDSRQYF
TRBD2	TRBV7-8	TRBJ2-3	-	TGTGCCAGCAGCACCGTCGCGGGGGCAGATACGCAGTATTTT	CASSTVAGADTQYF
TRBD1	TRBV4-2	TRBJ2-1	-	TGTGCCAGCAGCCAAGAAGGGACAGATACCTACAATGAGCAGTTCTTC	CASSQEGTDTYNEQFF
-	TRBV20-1	TRBJ2-6	-	TGCAGTGCTACACCACAGACCCGAGCCAACGTCCTGACTTTC	CSATPQTRANVLTF
TRBD1	TRBV12-5	TRBJ2-5	-	TGTGCTAGTGGTTTGGGGAACCAGGGGGCGGAGACCCAGTACTTC	CASGLGNQGAETQYF
-	TRBV25-1	TRBJ2-5	-	TGTGCCAGCAGTGAATTAGGGCTGGACTTTGGGACCCAGTACTTC	CASSELGLDFGTQYF
-	TRBV5-4	TRBJ1-2	few	TGTGCCAGCAGTCGGGACTCCCAGGTGGATGGCTACACCTTC	CASSRDSQVDGYTF
-	TRBV12-5	TRBJ1-2	-	TGTGCTAGTGGTTTCTCAACGGTTGATGGCTACACCTTC	CASGFSTVDGYTF
-	TRBV7-2	TRBJ1-4	few	TGTGCCAGCAGCGAATACCAAAAACTGTTTTTT	CASSEYQKLFF
-	TRBV24-1	TRBJ1-2	-	TGTGCCACCAGTGATTCGGGTATACAGGGTGACTCTGGCTACACCTTC	CATSDSGIQGDSGYTF
-	TRBV4-3	TRBJ2-7	few	TGCGCCAGCAGCCAAGACCGGGACCTTGGGTACGAGCAGTACTTC	CASSQDRDLGYEQYF
-	TRBV27	TRBJ2-7	-	TGTGCCAGCGGGCGCTACGAGCAGTACTTC	CASGRYEQYF
TRBD2	TRBV12-3/TRBV12-4	TRBJ2-3	-	TGTGCCAGCAGTTTAGCGGGACTAGCGGGTACGCAGTATTTT	CASSLAGLAGTQYF
-	TRBV28	TRBJ1-2	once	TGTGCCGCGGCGGTTAACTATGGCTACACCTTC	CAAAVNYGYTF
-	TRBV12-3/TRBV12-4	TRBJ1-2	few	TGTGCCAGCAGTTTACTCGGCGGGAGCTACACCTTC	CASSLLGGSYTF
-	TRBV24-1	TRBJ1-2	-	TGTGCCACCAGTGCCACACAATGGGACGGCGACGGCTACACCTTC	CATSATQWDGDGYTF
TRBD1	TRBV28	TRBJ2-4	-	TGTGCCAGCAGGGGACAGGGGAAGGAGTACTTC	CASRGQGKEYF
-	TRBV4-1	TRBJ1-2	once	TGCGCCAGCAGCCAAGTCCGCTCGAGGGGCGTCCTTGATGGCTACACCTTC	CASSQVRSRGVLDGYTF
TRBD1	TRBV6-6	TRBJ2-1	few	TGTGCCAGTTCGCCACAGGGGGCGCGTGAGCAGTTCTTC	CASSPQGAREQFF
-	TRBV6-5	TRBJ1-2	-	TGTGCCAGCAGTTACACCACCGGGACTAACTATGGCTACACCTTC	CASSYTTGTNYGYTF
-	TRBV20-1	TRBJ1-4	-	TGCAGTGCTAGAGATCGCGGTAGGGGAGAAAAACTGTTTTTT	CSARDRGRGEKLFF
-	TRBV4-3	TRBJ1-6	-	TGCGCCAGCAGCCAAGTGCTCCGGGCCAGCCCCCGCAATTCACCCCTCCACTTT	CASSQVLRASPRNSPLHF
-	TRBV12-3/TRBV12-4	TRBJ1-6	-	TGTGCCAGCAGCAAGGAGGGCTCCTATAATTCACCCCTCCACTTT	CASSKEGSYNSPLHF